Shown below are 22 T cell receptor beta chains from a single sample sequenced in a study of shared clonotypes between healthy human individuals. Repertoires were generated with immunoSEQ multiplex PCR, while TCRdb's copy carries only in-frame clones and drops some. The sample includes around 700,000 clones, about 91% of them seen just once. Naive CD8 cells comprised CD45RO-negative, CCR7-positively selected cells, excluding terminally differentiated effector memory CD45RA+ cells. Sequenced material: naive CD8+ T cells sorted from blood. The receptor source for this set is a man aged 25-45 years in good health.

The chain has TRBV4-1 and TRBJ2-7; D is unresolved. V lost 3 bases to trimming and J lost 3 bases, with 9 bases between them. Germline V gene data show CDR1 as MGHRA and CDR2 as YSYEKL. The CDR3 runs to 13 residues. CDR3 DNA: TGCGCCAGCAGCCACGGACCCGGCTACGAGCAGTACTTC. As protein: CASSHGPGYEQYF.

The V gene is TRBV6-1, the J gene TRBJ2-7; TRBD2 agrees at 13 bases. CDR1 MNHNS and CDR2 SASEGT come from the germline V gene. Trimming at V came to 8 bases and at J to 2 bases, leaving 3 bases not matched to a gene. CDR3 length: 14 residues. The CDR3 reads CASWGLAGTYEQYF. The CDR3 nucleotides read TGTGCCAGCTGGGGACTAGCGGGGACCTACGAGCAGTACTTC.

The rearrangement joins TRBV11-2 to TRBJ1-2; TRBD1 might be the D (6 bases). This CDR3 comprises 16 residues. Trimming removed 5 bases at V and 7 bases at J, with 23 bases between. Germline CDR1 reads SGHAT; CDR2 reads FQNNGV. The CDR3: CASSQTFGTPLFGYTF. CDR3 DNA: TGTGCCAGCAGCCAAACATTCGGGACACCCCTTTTTGGCTACACCTTC. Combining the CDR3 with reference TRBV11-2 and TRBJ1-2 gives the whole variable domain EAGVAQSPRYKIIEKRQSVAFWCNPISGHATLYWYQQILGQGPKLLIQFQNNGVVDDSQLPKDRFSAERLKGVDSTLKIQPAKLEDSAVYLCASSQTFGTPLFGYTFGSGTRLTVV.

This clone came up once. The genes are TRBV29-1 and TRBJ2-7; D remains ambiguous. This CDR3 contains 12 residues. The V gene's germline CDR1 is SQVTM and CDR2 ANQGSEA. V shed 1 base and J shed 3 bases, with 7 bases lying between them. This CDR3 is CSVEGSNYEQYF. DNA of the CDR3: TGCAGCGTTGAAGGTAGTAACTACGAGCAGTACTTC.

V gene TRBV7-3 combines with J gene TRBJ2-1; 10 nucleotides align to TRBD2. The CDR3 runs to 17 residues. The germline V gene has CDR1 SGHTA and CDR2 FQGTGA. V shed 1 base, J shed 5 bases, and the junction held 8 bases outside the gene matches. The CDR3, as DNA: TGTGCCAGCAGCTTAAGGTCTAGCGGGAGATTGCACAATGAGCAGTTCTTC. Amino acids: CASSLRSSGRLHNEQFF.

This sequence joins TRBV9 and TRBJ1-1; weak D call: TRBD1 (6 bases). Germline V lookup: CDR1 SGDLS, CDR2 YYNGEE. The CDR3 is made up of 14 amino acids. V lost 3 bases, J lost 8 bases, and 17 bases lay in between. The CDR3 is CASSAGGGEVEAFF. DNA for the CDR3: TGTGCCAGCAGCGCCGGAGGGGGGGAGGTCGAAGCTTTCTTT.

The CDR3 region has the DNA TGTGCCAGCAGTCGACGACAGGGGGCAAGCTATGGCTACACCTTC. Translation gives CASSRRQGASYGYTF. This chain connects TRBV28 to TRBJ1-2; 10 bases map to TRBD1. CDR3 size: 15 residues. The germline CDR1 and CDR2 sequences are MDHEN and SYDVKM. The J segment lost 4 bases and the V segment lost 5 bases, leaving 7 bases of the junction unmatched.

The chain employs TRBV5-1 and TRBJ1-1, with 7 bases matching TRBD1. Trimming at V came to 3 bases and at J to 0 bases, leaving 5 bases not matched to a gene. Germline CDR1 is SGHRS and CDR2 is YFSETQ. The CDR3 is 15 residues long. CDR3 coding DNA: TGCGCCAGCAGCTCCAAGACAGGGTTGAACACTGAAGCTTTCTTT. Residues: CASSSKTGLNTEAFF.

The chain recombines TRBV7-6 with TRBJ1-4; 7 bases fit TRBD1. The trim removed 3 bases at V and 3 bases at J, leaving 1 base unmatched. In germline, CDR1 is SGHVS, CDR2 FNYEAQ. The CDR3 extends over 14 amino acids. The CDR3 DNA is TGTGCCAGCAGCTTGACAGGGTCTAATGAAAAACTGTTTTTT. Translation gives CASSLTGSNEKLFF.

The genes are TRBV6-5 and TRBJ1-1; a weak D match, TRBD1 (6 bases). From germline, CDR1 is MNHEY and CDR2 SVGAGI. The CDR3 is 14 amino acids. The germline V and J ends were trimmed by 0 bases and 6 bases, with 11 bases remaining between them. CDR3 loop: CASSYSSGGPEAFF. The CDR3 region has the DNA TGTGCCAGCAGTTACTCGTCGGGGGGGCCTGAAGCTTTCTTT.

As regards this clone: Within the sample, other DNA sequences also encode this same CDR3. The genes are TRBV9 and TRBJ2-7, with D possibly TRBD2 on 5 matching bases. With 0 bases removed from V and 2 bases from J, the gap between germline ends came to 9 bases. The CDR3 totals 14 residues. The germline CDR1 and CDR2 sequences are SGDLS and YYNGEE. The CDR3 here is CASSVEGSPYEQYF. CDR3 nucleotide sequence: TGTGCCAGCAGCGTAGAAGGGAGTCCCTACGAGCAGTACTTC. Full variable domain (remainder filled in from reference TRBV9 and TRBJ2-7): DSGVTQTPKHLITATGQRVTLRCSPRSGDLSVYWYQQSLDQGLQFLIQYYNGEERAKGNILERFSAQQFPDLHSELNLSSLELGDSALYFCASSVEGSPYEQYFGPGTRLTVT.

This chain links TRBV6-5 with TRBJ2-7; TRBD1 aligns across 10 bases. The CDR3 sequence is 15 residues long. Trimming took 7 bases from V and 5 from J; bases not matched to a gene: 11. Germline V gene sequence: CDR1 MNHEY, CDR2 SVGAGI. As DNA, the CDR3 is TGTGCCAGCACCAACCAGGGACAGGGGAGGAACGAGCAGTACTTC. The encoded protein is CASTNQGQGRNEQYF.

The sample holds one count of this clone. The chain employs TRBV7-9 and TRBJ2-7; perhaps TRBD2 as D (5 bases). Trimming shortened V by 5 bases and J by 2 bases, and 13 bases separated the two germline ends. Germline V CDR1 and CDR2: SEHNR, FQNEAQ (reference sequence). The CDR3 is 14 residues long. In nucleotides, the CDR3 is TGTGCCAGCAGCGGCACCGGGGTCGCCTACGAGCAGTACTTC. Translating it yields CASSGTGVAYEQYF.

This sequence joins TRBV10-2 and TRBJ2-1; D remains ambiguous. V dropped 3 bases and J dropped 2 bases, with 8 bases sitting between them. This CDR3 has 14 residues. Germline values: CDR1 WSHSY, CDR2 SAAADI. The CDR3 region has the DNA TGCGCCAGCAGTGAATCTGAGACCTACAATGAGCAGTTCTTC. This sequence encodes CASSESETYNEQFF.

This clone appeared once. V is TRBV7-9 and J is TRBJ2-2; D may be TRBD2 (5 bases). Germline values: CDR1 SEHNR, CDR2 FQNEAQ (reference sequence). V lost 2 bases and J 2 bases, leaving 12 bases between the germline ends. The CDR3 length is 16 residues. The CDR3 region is CASSLPQAENTGELFF. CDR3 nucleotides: TGTGCCAGCAGCTTACCTCAAGCGGAAAACACCGGGGAGCTGTTTTTT.

The CDR3 is CASSLYVQKAETQYF. The CDR3 nucleotides are TGTGCCAGCAGCTTGTACGTCCAAAAGGCGGAGACCCAGTACTTC. This chain joins TRBV5-5 and TRBJ2-5; the D is unclear. V was clipped by 1 base and J by 5 bases, with 15 bases between them. The CDR3 length is 15 residues. CDR1 and CDR2 from the germline V gene are SGHKS and YYEKEE (reference sequence).

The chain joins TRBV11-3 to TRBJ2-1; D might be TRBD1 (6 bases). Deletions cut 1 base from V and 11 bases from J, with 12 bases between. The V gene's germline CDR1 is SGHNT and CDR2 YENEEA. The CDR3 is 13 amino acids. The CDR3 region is CASSLVGGRQQFF. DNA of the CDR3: TGTGCCAGCAGCTTAGTAGGGGGACGTCAGCAGTTCTTC.

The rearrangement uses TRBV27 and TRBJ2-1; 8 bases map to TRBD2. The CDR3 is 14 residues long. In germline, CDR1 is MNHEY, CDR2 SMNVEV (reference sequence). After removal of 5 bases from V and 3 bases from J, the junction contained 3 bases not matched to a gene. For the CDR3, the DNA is TGTGCCAGCAGTGGTAGCGGGATCTACAATGAGCAGTTCTTC. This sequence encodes CASSGSGIYNEQFF.

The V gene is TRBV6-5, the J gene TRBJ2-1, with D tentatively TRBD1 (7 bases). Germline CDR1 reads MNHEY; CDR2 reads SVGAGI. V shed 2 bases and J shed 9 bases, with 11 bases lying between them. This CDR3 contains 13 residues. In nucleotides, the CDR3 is TGTGCCAGCAGTTACGCAGGGGGAGGTGAGCAGTTCTTC. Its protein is CASSYAGGGEQFF.

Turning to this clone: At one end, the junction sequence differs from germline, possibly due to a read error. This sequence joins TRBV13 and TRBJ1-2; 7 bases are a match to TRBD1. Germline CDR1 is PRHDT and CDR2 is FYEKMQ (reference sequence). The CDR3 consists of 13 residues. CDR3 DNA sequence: TGTGCCAGCAGCTCCTACCGGGACAGCCGAGACAGCTTC. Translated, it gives CASSSYRDSRDSF.

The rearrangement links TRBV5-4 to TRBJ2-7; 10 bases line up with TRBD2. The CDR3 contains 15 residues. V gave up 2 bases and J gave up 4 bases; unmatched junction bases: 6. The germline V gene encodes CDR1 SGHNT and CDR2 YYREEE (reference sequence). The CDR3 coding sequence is TGTGCCAGCAGCTTAGAAGATAGCGGGAGGTACGAGCAGTACTTC. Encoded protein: CASSLEDSGRYEQYF.

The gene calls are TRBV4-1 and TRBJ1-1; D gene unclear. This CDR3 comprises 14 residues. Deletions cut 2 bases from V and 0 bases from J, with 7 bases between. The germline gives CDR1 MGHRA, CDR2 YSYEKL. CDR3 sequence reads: CASSQYSVNTEAFF. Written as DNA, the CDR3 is TGCGCCAGCAGCCAATACAGCGTGAACACTGAAGCTTTCTTT.